These 14 T cell receptor beta chains share one sample of origin, sequenced in a study of human T cells and chemical hapten exposure. Via MiXCR, TCRdb re-called the RACE reads, giving one row per CDR3 protein. The repertoire holds about 270,000 distinct CDR3 sequences, with approximately 8% as singletons. Time point: pre-sensitization, week 0. The sample's treatment: therapeutic diphenylcyclopropenone sensitization with weekly scalp DPC. Sequencing was performed on whole blood, taken in connection with sensitization to the hapten diphenylcyclopropenone (DPC). These receptor sequences come from a man between 18 and 35 years old with alopecia areata. Some clones in this sample may be carry-over from other donors' samples.

The chain is built from TRBV24-1 and TRBJ2-3, with D tentatively TRBD2 (6 bases). V lost 4 bases, J lost 2 bases, and 12 bases lay in between. Per the germline V gene, CDR1 is KGHDR and CDR2 is SFDVKD. The CDR3 extends over 15 amino acids. CDR3 loop: CATSDPRGNTDTQYF. The CDR3 coding sequence is TGTGCCACCAGTGACCCTCGGGGGAACACAGATACGCAGTATTTT.

This clonotype was counted at least ten times. The rearrangement joins TRBV11-2 to TRBJ1-4, with 7 bases identical to TRBD1. Unmatched junction bases numbered 6, after V lost 4 bases and J lost 7 bases. Germline CDR1 and CDR2: SGHAT and FQNNGV. CDR3 length: 14 amino acids. CDR3 loop: CASSWDSRSEKLFF. Here the CDR3 DNA reads TGTGCCAGCAGCTGGGACAGTCGGAGTGAAAAACTGTTTTTT. The full variable domain, rest sourced from reference TRBV11-2 and TRBJ1-4, is EAGVAQSPRYKIIEKRQSVAFWCNPISGHATLYWYQQILGQGPKLLIQFQNNGVVDDSQLPKDRFSAERLKGVDSTLKIQPAKLEDSAVYLCASSWDSRSEKLFFGSGTQLSVL.

The chain uses TRBV4-3 and TRBJ1-1, with D hard to call. Trimming cost V 1 base and J 8 bases, with 8 bases left between them. The CDR3 has 12 residues. CDR1 and CDR2 from the germline V gene are LGHNA and YSLEER. As DNA, the CDR3 is TGCGCCAGCAGCCAAGTCGGGGAAGAAGCTTTCTTT. It translates to CASSQVGEEAFF.

This chain uses TRBV21-1 with TRBJ1-4. TRBV21-1 is a pseudogene segment. This CDR3 comprises 16 residues. The CDR3: CASSQSPASSNEKLFF. The CDR3 nucleotides read TGTGCCAGCAGCCAAAGCCCGGCGTCGAGTAATGAAAAACTGTTTTTT.

V usage is TRBV15 and J usage is TRBJ2-6; no firm D call. The germline gives CDR1 LNHNV, CDR2 YYDKDF (reference sequence). The V end was cut by 3 bases, the J end by 4 bases, with 10 bases between. The CDR3 runs to 15 residues. In nucleotides, the CDR3 is TGTGCCACCAGCAGCGTTAGGGCCGGGGCCAACGTCCTGACTTTC. It translates to CATSSVRAGANVLTF. The full variable domain, its missing parts supplied by reference TRBV15 and TRBJ2-6, is DAMVIQNPRYQVTQFGKPVTLSCSQTLNHNVMYWYQQKSSQAPKLLFHYYDKDFNNEADTPDNFQSRRPNTSFCFLDIRSPGLGDTAMYLCATSSVRAGANVLTFGAGSRLTVL.

This clonotype has more than one count but fewer than ten. This sequence joins TRBV12-5 and TRBJ1-1; D is uncertain. The V end was cut by 4 bases, the J end by 4 bases, with 4 bases between. Germline V CDR1 and CDR2: LGHNT, FRNRAP. The CDR3 contains 11 residues. The CDR3 region is CASGSLTEAFF. CDR3 coding DNA: TGTGCTAGTGGTTCCCTCACTGAAGCTTTCTTT.

The chain couples TRBV6-1 to TRBJ2-7; no reliable D call. Germline CDR1 is MNHNS and CDR2 is SASEGT. The CDR3 totals 15 residues. Trimming shortened V by 4 bases and J by 1 base, and 14 bases separated the two germline ends. As DNA, the CDR3 is TGTGCCAGCAGTGCCTTTCCGACTCCTTCCTACGAGCAGTACGTC. It codes for CASSAFPTPSYEQYV.

This clonotype was observed many times. The chain employs TRBV11-2 and TRBJ2-7; TRBD1 or TRBD2 may be the D gene (7 bases each). Germline V CDR1 and CDR2: SGHAT, FQNNGV. The ends were cut back, 5 bases at V and 0 bases at J, with 17 bases in the middle. The CDR3 covers 16 residues. The CDR3 bases are TGTGCCAGCAGCCAGCAGGGGGGGACCAGCTCCTACGAGCAGTACGTC. Translating gives CASSQQGGTSSYEQYV.

At least ten counts were recorded for this clonotype. The chain uses TRBV7-2 and TRBJ1-1; possible D gene TRBD1, 6 bases. Deletions cut 2 bases from V and 6 bases from J, with 13 bases between. The CDR3 is 14 residues long. The germline V gene encodes CDR1 SGHTA and CDR2 FQGNSA. The CDR3 bases are TGTGCCAGCAGCTTAACAGGGTCAAACGCTGAAGCTTTCTTT. It is translated as CASSLTGSNAEAFF.

This clonotype has only a few counts. The CDR3 here is CASSSPEGGVSPLHF. CDR3 coding DNA: TGTGCCAGCAGCTCCCCGGAAGGGGGTGTTTCACCCCTCCACTTT. The chain joins TRBV7-2 to TRBJ1-6; a weak D match, TRBD1 (6 bases). The CDR3 extends over 15 amino acids. V was clipped by 4 bases and J by 9 bases, with 16 bases between them. Germline V gene lookup returns CDR1 SGHTA and CDR2 FQGNSA.

This clonotype was observed a handful of times. This chain uses TRBV6-5 with TRBJ2-3, with D perhaps TRBD1 (5 bases). Trimming stripped 6 bases from V and 4 bases from J, with 14 bases between. CDR1 is MNHEY, CDR2 SVGAGI, per germline. The CDR3 consists of 14 residues. CDR3: CASRYPGQSDTQYF. The CDR3 DNA follows: TGTGCCAGCAGGTACCCAGGGCAGTCAGATACGCAGTATTTT.

Many counts were recorded for this clonotype. The chain has TRBV5-1 and TRBJ2-7; no definite D call. Germline-derived CDR1 and CDR2 are SGHRS and YFSETQ. This CDR3 is built from 14 residues. V lost 0 bases and J lost 0, with 7 bases in between. The CDR3 DNA is TGCGCCAGCAGCTTGGAGGCCCACTCCTACGAGCAGTACTTC. Its translation is CASSLEAHSYEQYF.

This clonotype was seen many times. The chain is built from TRBV6-5 and TRBJ2-1; 9 nucleotides line up with TRBD2. This CDR3 contains 17 residues. V was clipped by 0 bases and J by 7 bases; unmatched bases: 10. Germline CDR1 reads MNHEY; CDR2 reads SVGAGI. CDR3 residues: CASSYSSGGQGWNEQFF. The CDR3 DNA reads as TGTGCCAGCAGTTACTCGAGCGGGGGGCAAGGGTGGAATGAGCAGTTCTTC.

In this sample, this clonotype turned up many times. Written as DNA, the CDR3 is TGTGCCAGCAGCTTAGAGGAACAGGGGGCCTACGGCTACACCTTC. It yields the protein CASSLEEQGAYGYTF. The chain uses TRBV7-2 and TRBJ1-2; TRBD1 matches at 9 bases. CDR1 and CDR2 (germline): SGHTA, FQGNSA. The CDR3 extends over 15 amino acids. The V segment lost 1 base and the J segment 8 bases; nucleotides outside the gene matches: 8.